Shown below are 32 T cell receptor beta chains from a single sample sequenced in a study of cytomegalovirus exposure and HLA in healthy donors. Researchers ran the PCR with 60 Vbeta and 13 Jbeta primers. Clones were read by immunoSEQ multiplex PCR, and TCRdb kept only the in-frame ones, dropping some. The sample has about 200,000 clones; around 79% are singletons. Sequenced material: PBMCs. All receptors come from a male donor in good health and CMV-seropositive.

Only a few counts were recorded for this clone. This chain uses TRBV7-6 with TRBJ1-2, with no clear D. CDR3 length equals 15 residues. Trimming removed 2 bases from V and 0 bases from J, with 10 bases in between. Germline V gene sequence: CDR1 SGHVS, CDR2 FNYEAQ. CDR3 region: CASSLSRNANYGYTF. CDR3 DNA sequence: TGTGCCAGCAGCTTATCCAGGAATGCTAACTATGGCTACACCTTC.

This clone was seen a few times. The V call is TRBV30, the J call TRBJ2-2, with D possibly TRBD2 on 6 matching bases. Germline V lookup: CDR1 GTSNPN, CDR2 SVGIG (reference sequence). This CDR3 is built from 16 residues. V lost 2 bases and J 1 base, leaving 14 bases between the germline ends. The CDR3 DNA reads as TGTGCCTGGAGTCCGCTAGGACTAAAGAACACCGGGGAGCTGTTTTTT. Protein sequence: CAWSPLGLKNTGELFF.

The CDR3 nucleotides are TGCGCCAGCAGCCGCCAGGGGGCGCAGACCAATGGCTACACCTTC. Translated: CASSRQGAQTNGYTF. The V and J genes are TRBV4-1 and TRBJ1-2; TRBD1 agrees at 8 bases. Trimming took 4 bases from V and 6 from J; bases not matched to a gene: 10. Germline V gene sequence: CDR1 MGHRA, CDR2 YSYEKL. CDR3 length equals 15 residues.

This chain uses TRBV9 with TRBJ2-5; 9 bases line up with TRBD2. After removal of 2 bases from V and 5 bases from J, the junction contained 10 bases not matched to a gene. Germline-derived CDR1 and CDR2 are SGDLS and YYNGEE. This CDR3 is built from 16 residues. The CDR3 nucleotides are TGTGCCAGCAGCGTCGATAGCGGGAGCTTTTGGGAGACCCAGTACTTC. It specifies CASSVDSGSFWETQYF.

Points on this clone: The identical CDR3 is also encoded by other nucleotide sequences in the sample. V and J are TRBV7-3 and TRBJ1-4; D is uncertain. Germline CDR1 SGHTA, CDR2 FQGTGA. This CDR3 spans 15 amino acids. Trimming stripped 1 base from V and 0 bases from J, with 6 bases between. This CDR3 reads CASSLSGATNEKLFF. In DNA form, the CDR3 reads TGTGCCAGCAGCTTAAGTGGAGCAACTAATGAAAAACTGTTTTTT.

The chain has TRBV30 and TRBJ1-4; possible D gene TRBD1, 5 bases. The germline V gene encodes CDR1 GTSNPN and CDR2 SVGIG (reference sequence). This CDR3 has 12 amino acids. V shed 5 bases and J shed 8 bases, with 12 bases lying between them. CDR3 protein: CAWRQGGEKLFF. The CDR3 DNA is TGTGCCTGGCGGCAGGGTGGGGAAAAACTGTTTTTT.

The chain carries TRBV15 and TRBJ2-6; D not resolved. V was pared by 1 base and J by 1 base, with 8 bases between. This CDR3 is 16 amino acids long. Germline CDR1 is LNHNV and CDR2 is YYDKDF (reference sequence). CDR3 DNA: TGTGCCACCAGCAGAGGGCCCGTTTCTGGGGCCAACGTCCTGACTTTC. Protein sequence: CATSRGPVSGANVLTF.

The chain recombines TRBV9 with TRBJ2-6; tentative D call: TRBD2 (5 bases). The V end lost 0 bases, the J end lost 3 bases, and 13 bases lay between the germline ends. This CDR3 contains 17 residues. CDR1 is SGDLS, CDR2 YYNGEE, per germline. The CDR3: CASSVGRPGIGANVLTF. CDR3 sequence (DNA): TGTGCCAGCAGCGTAGGTAGGCCGGGGATTGGGGCCAACGTCCTGACTTTC.

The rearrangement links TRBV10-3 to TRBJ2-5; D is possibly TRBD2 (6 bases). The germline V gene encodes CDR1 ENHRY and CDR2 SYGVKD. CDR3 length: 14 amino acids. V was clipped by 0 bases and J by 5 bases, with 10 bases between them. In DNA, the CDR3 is TGTGCCATCAGTGAGTCCTGGAGCGGGGAGACCCAGTACTTC. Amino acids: CAISESWSGETQYF.

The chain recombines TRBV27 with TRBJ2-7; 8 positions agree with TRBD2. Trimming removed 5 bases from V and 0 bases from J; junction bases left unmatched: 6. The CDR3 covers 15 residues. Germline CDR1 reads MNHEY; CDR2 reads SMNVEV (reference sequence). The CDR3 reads CASSPRGGLSYEQYF. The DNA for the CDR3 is TGTGCCAGCAGTCCTCGCGGGGGGCTCTCCTACGAGCAGTACTTC.

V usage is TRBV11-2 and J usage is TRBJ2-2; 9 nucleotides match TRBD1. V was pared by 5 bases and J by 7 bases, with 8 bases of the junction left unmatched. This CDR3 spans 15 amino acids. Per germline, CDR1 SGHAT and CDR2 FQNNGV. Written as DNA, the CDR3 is TGTGCCAGCAGCCCCGGGACAGGGTTAGTCGGGGAGCTGTTTTTT. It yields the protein CASSPGTGLVGELFF.

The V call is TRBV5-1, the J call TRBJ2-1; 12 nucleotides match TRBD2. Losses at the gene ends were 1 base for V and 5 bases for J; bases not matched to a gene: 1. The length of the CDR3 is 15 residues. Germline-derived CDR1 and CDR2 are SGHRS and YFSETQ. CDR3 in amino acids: CASSLTSGRNNEQFF. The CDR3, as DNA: TGCGCCAGCAGCTTGACTAGCGGGAGGAACAATGAGCAGTTCTTC.

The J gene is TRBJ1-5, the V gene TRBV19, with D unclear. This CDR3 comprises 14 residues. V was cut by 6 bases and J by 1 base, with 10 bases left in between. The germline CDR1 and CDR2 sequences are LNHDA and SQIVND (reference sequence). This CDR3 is CASSTTGSNQPQHF. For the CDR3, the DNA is TGTGCCAGTAGCACGACGGGAAGCAATCAGCCCCAGCATTTT.

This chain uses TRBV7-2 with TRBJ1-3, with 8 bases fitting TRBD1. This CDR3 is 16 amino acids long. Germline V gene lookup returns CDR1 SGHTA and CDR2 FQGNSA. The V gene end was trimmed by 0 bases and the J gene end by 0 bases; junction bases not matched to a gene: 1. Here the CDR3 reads CASSLAQGDSGNTIYF. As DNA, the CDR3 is TGTGCCAGCAGCTTAGCACAGGGGGACTCTGGAAACACCATATATTTT.

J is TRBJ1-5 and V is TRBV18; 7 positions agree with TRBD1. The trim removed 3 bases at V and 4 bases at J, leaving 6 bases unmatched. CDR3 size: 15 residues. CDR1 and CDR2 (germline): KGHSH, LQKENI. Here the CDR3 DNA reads TGTGCCAGCTCACCGGGGGACAGACAAAATCAGCCCCAGCATTTT. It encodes CASSPGDRQNQPQHF.

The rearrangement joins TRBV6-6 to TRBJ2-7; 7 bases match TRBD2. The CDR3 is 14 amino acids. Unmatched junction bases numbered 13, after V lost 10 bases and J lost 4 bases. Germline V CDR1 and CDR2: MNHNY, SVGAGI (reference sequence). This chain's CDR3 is CAIMRSASGYEQYF. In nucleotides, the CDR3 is TGTGCCATCATGCGATCGGCTAGCGGTTACGAGCAGTACTTC.

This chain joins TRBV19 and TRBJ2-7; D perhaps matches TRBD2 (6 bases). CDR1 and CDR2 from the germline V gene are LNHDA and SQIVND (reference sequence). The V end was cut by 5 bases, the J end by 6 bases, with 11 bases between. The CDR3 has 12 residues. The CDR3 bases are TGTGCCAGTAGTGGCTGGGGAGGCGAGCAGTACTTC. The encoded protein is CASSGWGGEQYF. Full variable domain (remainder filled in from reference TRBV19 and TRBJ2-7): DGGITQSPKYLFRKEGQNVTLSCEQNLNHDAMYWYRQDPGQGLRLIYYSQIVNDFQKGDIAEGYSVSREKKESFPLTVTSAQKNPTAFYLCASSGWGGEQYFGPGTRLTVT.

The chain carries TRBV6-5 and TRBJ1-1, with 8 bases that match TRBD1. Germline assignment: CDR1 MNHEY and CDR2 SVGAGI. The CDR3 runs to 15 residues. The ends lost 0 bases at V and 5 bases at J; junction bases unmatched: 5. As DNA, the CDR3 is TGTGCCAGCAGTTACTCGAGACAGGGGAGAACTGAAGCTTTCTTT. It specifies CASSYSRQGRTEAFF.

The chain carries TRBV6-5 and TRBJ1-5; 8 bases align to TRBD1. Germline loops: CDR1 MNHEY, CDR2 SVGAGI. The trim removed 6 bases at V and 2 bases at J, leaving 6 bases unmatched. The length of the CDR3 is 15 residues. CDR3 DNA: TGTGCCAGCAGGAGGGACAGGTTGGGCAATCAGCCCCAGCATTTT. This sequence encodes CASRRDRLGNQPQHF.

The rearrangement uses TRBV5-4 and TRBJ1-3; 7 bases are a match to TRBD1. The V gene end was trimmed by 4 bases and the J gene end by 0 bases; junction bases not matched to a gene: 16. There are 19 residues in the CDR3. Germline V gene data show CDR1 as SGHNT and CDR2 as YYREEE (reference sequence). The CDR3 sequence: CASSEAGTVLRGSGNTIYF. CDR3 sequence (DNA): TGTGCCAGCAGCGAGGCCGGGACAGTCCTTCGAGGCTCTGGAAACACCATATATTTT. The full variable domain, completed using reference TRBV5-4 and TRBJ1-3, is ETGVTQSPTHLIKTRGQQVTLRCSSQSGHNTVSWYQQALGQGPQFIFQYYREEENGRGNFPPRFSGLQFPNYSSELNVNALELDDSALYLCASSEAGTVLRGSGNTIYFGEGSWLTVV.

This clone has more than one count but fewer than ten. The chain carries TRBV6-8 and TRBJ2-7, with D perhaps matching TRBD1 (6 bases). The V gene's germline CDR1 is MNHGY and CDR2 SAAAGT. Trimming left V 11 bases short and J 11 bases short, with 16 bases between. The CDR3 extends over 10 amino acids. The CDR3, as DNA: TGTGCCCGAGGGACAATTTGGAAGTACTTC. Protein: CARGTIWKYF.

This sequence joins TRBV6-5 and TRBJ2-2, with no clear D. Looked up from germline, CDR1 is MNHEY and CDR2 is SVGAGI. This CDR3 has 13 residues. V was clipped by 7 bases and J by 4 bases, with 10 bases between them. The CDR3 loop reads CASISSATGELFF. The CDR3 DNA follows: TGTGCCAGCATCTCTAGTGCCACCGGGGAGCTGTTTTTT.

The CDR3 sequence: CASSLWGLAVSANTGELFF. DNA of the CDR3: TGTGCCAGCAGCTTATGGGGACTAGCCGTCTCCGCGAACACCGGGGAGCTGTTTTTT. The chain links TRBV7-2 to TRBJ2-2; 9 nucleotides align to TRBD2. Germline CDR1 is SGHTA and CDR2 is FQGNSA. The J segment lost 0 bases and the V segment lost 2 bases, leaving 10 bases of the junction unmatched. This CDR3 contains 19 residues.

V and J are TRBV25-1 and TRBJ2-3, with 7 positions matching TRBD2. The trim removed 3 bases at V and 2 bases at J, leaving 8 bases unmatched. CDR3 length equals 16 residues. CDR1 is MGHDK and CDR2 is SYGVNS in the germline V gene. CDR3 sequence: CASSELQRDDTDTQYF. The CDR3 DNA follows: TGTGCCAGCAGTGAGCTTCAGCGGGATGACACAGATACGCAGTATTTT.

The CDR3 here is CATSRGWGDGELFF. In nucleotides, the CDR3 is TGTGCCACCAGCAGGGGGTGGGGGGACGGGGAGCTGTTTTTT. V is TRBV15 and J is TRBJ2-2, with TRBD2 as a possible D gene (6 bases). CDR3 size: 14 residues. The V end was cut by 3 bases, the J end by 7 bases, with 12 bases between. Germline V gene data show CDR1 as LNHNV and CDR2 as YYDKDF (reference sequence).

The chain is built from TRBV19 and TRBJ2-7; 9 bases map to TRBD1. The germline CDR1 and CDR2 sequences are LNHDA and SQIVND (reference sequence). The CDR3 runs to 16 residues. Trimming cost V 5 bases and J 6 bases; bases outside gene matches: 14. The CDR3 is CASSLGLRQGGSEQYF. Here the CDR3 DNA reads TGTGCCAGTAGTCTTGGGCTGAGACAGGGGGGGAGCGAGCAGTACTTC.

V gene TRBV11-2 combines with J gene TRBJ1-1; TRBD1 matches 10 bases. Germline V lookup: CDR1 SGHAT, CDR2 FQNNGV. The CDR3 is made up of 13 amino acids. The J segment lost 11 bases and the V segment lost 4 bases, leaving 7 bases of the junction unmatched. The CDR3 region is CASSSPGTGEAFF. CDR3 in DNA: TGTGCCAGCAGCTCGCCCGGGACAGGGGAGGCTTTCTTT.

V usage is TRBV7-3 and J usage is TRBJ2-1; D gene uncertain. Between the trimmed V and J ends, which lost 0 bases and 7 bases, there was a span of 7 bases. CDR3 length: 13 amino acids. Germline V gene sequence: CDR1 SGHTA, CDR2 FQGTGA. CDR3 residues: CASSLTGSNEQFF. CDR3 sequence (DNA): TGTGCCAGCAGCTTAACGGGCTCTAATGAGCAGTTCTTC.

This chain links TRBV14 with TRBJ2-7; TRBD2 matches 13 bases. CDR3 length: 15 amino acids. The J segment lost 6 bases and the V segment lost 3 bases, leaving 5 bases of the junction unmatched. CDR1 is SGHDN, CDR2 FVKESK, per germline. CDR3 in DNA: TGTGCCAGCAGCCATACTAGCGGGAGGGCCGGCGAGCAGTACTTC. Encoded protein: CASSHTSGRAGEQYF.

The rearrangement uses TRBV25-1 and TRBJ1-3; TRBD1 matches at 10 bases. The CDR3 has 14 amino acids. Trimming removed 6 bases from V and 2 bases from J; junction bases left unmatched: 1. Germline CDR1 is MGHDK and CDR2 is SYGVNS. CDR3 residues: CASSGTGAGNTIYF. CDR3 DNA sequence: TGTGCCAGCAGCGGGACAGGGGCTGGAAACACCATATATTTT.

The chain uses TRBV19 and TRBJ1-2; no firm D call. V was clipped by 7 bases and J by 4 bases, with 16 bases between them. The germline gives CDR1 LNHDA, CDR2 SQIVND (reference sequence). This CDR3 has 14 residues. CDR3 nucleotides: TGTGCCAGTATGCTGGGCGTGGGCACCTATGGCTACACCTTC. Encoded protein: CASMLGVGTYGYTF.

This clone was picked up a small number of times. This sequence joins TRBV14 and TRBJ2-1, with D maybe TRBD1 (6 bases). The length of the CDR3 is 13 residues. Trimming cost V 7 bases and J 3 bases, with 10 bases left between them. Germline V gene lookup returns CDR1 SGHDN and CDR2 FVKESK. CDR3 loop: CASMDRFYNEQFF. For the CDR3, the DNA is TGTGCCAGCATGGACAGATTCTACAATGAGCAGTTCTTC.